This paragraph covers one T cell receptor (beta chain) sequence. Its antigen is still unknown. The data originate from a study of T-cell memory formation after mild COVID-19. For the study at large: The two donors had largely donor-specific TCR clusters. Overall study results and limits: There were some responding clones in pre-infection memory, which suggested that cross-reactive memory had joined. Among clones contracting day 15 to 85, CD4/CD8 was balanced, whereas later expanders leaned CD4+. Of the contracting clones, CD4+ ones lay mainly in CM and EM, and CD8+ ones in EMRA.

TCRdb passed the 5' RACE reads through MiXCR, listing each CDR3 protein once. The repertoire consists of some 290,000 distinct CDR3 sequences, with roughly 16% occurring once and the leading ten covering around 23%. The length of the CDR3 is 14 residues. Trimming shortened V by 1 base and J by 5 bases, and 9 bases separated the two germline ends. Germline assignment: CDR1 SGHVS and CDR2 FNYEAQ. The rearrangement joins TRBV7-6 to TRBJ1-5, with no clear D. This clonotype was sampled from a man between 18 and 35 years old who had mild COVID-19 (a few samples of this study predate the infection). Cell type and time point are not known. The material sequenced was PBMCs or a T cell subset sorted from them (not recorded which). CDR3: CASSLGGRDQPQHF. CDR3 nucleotides: TGTGCCAGCAGCTTAGGGGGTAGGGATCAGCCCCAGCATTTT.